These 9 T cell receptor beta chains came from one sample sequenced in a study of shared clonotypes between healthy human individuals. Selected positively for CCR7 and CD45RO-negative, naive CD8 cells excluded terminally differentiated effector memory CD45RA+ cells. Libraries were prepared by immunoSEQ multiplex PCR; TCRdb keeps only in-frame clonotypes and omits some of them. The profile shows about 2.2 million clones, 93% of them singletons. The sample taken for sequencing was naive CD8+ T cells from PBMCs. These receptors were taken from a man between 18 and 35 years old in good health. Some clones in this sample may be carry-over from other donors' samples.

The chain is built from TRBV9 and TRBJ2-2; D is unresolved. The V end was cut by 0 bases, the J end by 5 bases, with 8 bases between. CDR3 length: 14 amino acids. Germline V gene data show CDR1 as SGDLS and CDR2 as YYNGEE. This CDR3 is CASSVEVVTGELFF. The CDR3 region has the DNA TGTGCCAGCAGCGTAGAGGTGGTTACCGGGGAGCTGTTTTTT.

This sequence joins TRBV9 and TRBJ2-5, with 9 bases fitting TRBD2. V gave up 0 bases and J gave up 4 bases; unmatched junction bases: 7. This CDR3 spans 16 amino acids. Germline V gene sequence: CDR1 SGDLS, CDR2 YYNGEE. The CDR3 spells CASSVVGASGTETQYF. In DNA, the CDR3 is TGTGCCAGCAGCGTAGTTGGGGCTAGCGGGACAGAGACCCAGTACTTC.

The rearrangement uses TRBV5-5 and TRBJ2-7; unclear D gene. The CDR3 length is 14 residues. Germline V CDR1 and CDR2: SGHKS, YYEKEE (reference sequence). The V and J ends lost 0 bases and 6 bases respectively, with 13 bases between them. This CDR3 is CASSLASPQFEQYF. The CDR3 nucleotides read TGTGCCAGCAGCTTGGCTAGTCCTCAATTCGAGCAGTACTTC.

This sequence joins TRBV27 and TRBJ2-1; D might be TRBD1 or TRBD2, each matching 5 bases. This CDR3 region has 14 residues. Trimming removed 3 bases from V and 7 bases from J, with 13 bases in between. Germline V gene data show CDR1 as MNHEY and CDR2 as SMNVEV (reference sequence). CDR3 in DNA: TGTGCCAGCAGTTTGGGGACGGCTGTTAATGAGCAGTTCTTC. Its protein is CASSLGTAVNEQFF.

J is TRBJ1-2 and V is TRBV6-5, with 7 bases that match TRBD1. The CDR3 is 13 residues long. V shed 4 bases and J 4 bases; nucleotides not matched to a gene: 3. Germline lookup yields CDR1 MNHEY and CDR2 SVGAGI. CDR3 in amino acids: CASSSTGPYGYTF. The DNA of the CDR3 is TGTGCCAGCAGTTCGACAGGGCCCTATGGCTACACCTTC.

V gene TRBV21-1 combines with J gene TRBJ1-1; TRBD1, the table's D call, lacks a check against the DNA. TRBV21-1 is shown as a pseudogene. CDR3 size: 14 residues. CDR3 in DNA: TGTGCCAGCAGCAAAGAACAGGTGAACACTGAAGCTTTCTTT. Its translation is CASSKEQVNTEAFF.

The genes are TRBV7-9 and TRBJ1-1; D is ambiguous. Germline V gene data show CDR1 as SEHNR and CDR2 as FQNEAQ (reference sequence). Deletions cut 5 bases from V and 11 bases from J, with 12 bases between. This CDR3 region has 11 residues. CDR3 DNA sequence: TGTGCCAGCAGCCCAGGAGTGGTCGCTTTCTTT. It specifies CASSPGVVAFF. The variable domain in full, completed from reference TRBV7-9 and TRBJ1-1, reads DTGVSQNPRHKITKRGQNVTFRCDPISEHNRLYWYRQTLGQGPEFLTYFQNEAQLEKSRLLSDRFSAERPKGSFSTLEIQRTEQGDSAMYLCASSPGVVAFFGQGTRLTVV.

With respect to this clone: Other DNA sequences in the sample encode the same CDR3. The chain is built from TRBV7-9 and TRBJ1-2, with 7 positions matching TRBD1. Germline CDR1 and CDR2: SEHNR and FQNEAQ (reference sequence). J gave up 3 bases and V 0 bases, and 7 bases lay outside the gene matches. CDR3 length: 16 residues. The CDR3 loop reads CASSLAVRTGDYGYTF. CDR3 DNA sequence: TGTGCCAGCAGCTTAGCGGTAAGGACAGGAGACTATGGCTACACCTTC.

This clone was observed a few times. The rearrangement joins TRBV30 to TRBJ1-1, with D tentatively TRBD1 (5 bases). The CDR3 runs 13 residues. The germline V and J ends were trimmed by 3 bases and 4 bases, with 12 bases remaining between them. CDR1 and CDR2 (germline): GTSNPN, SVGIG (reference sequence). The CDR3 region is CAWRLLGGTEAFF. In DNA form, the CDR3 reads TGTGCCTGGAGGTTACTCGGGGGCACTGAAGCTTTCTTT.